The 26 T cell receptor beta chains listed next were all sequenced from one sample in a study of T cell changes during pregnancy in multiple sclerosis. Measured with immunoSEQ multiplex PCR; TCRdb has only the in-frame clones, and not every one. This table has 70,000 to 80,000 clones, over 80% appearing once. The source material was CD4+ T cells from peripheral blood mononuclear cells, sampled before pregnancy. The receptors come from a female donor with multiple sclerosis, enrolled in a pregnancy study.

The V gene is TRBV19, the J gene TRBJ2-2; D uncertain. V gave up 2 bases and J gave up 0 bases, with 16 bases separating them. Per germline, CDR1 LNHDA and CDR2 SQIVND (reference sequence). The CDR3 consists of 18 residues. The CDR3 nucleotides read TGTGCCAGTAGTATAAGATTTTGGAGAGTAGCGAACACCGGGGAGCTGTTTTTT. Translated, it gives CASSIRFWRVANTGELFF.

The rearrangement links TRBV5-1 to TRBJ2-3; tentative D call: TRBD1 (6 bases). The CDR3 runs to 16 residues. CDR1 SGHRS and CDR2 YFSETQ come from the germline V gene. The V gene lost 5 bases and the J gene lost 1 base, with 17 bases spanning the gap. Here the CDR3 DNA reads TGCGCCAGCAGACCAGAACAGGGATTGGGCACAGATACGCAGTATTTT. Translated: CASRPEQGLGTDTQYF.

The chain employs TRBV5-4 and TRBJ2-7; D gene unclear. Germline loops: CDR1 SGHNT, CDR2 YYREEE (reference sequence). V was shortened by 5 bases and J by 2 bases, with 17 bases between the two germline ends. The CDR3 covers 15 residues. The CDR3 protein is CASSSRLEPPYEQYF. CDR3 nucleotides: TGTGCCAGCAGTTCCCGACTCGAACCTCCCTACGAGCAGTACTTC.

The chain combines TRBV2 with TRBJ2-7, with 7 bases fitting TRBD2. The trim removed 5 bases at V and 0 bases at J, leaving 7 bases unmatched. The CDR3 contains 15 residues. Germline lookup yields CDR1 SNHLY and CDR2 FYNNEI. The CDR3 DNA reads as TGTGCCAGCAGTTTGCTTAGCGGGTTCTCCTACGAGCAGTACTTC. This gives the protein CASSLLSGFSYEQYF. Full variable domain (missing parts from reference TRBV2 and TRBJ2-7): EPEVTQTPSHQVTQMGQEVILRCVPISNHLYFYWYRQILGQKVEFLVSFYNNEISEKSEIFDDQFSVERPDGSNFTLKIRSTKLEDSAMYFCASSLLSGFSYEQYFGPGTRLTVT.

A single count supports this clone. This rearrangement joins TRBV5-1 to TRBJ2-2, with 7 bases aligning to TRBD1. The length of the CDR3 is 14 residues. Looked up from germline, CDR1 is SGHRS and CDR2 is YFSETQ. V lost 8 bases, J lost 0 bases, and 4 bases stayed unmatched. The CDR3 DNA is TGCGCCAGATCCGGGACAGCGAACACCGGGGAGCTGTTTTTT. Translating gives CARSGTANTGELFF.

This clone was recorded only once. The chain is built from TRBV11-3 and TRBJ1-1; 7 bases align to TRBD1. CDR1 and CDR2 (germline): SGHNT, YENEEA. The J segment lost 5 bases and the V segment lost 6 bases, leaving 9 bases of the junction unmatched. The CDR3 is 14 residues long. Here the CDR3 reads CASSQQQGRTEAFF. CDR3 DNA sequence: TGTGCCAGCAGTCAACAACAGGGGCGGACTGAAGCTTTCTTT.

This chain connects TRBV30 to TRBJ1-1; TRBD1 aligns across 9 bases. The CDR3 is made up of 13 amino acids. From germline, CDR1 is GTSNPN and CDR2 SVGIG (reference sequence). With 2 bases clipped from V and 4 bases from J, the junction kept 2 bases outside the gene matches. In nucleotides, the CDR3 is TGTGCCTGGAGTCCGACAGGGGGCACTGAAGCTTTCTTT. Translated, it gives CAWSPTGGTEAFF.

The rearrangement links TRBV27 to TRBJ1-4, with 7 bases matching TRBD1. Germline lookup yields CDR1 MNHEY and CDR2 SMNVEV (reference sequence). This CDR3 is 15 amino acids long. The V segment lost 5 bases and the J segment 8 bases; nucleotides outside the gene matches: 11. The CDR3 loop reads CASSKIDREAEKLFF. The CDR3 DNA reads TGTGCCAGCAGTAAAATCGACAGGGAAGCCGAAAAACTGTTTTTT.

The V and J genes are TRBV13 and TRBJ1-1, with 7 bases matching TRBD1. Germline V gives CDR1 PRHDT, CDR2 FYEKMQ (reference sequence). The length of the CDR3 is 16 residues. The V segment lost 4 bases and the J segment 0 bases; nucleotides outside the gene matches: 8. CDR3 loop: CASSSTGWRMNTEAFF. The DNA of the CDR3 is TGTGCCAGCAGCTCGACAGGGTGGAGGATGAACACTGAAGCTTTCTTT.

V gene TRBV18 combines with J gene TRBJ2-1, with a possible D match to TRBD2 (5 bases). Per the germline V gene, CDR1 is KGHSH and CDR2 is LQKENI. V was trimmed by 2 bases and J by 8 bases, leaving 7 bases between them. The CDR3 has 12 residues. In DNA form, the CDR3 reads TGTGCCAGCTCACCAGTGAGGGATGAGCAGTTCTTC. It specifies CASSPVRDEQFF. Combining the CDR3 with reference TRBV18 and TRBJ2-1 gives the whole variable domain NAGVMQNPRHLVRRRGQEARLRCSPMKGHSHVYWYRQLPEEGLKFMVYLQKENIIDESGMPKERFSAEFPKEGPSILRIQQVVRGDSAAYFCASSPVRDEQFFGPGTRLTVL.

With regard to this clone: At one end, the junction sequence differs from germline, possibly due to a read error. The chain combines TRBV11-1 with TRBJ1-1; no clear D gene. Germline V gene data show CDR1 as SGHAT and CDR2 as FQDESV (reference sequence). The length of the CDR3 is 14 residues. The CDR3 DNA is TGTGTCAGCAGCGCACAGTTGGTAGACACTGAAGCTTTCTTT. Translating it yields CVSSAQLVDTEAFF.

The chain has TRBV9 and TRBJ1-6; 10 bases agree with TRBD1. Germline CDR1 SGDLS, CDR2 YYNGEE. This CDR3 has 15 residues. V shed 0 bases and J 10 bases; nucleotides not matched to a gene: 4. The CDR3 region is CASSVGGTGESPLHF. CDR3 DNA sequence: TGTGCCAGCAGCGTAGGTGGGACAGGGGAATCACCCCTCCACTTT.

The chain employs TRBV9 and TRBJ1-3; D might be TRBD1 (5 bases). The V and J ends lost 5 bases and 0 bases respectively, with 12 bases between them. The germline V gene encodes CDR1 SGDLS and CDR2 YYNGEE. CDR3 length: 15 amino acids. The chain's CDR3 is CASRATGSSGNTIYF. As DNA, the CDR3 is TGTGCCAGCAGGGCAACAGGTAGCTCTGGAAACACCATATATTTT.

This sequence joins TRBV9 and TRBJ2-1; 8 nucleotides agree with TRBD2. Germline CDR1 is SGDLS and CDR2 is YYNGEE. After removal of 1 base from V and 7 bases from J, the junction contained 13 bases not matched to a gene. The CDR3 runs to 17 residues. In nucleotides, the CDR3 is TGTGCCAGCAGCGTATGGATCACCGGGGGGGCTCTAAATGAGCAGTTCTTC. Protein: CASSVWITGGALNEQFF. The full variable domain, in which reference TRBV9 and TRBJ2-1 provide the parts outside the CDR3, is DSGVTQTPKHLITATGQRVTLRCSPRSGDLSVYWYQQSLDQGLQFLIQYYNGEERAKGNILERFSAQQFPDLHSELNLSSLELGDSALYFCASSVWITGGALNEQFFGPGTRLTVL.

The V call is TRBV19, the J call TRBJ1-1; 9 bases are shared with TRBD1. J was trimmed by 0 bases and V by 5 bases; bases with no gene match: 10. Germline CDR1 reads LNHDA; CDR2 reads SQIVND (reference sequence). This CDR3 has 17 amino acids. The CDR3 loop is CASSPLGQGEMNTEAFF. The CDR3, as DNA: TGTGCCAGTAGTCCCTTGGGACAGGGAGAGATGAACACTGAAGCTTTCTTT.

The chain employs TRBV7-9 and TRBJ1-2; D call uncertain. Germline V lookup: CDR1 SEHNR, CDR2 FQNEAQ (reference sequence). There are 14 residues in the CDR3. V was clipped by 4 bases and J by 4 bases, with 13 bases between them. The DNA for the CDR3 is TGTGCCAGCAGCTATGAGGGAGGAGGCTATGGCTACACCTTC. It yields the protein CASSYEGGGYGYTF.

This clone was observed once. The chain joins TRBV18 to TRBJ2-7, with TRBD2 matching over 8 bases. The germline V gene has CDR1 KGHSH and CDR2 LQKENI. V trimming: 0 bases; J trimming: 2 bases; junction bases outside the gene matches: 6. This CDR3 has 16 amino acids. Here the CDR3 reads CASSPPRGGGTYEQYF. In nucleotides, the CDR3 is TGTGCCAGCTCACCACCCCGCGGCGGGGGGACCTACGAGCAGTACTTC. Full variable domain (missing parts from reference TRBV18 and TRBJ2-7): NAGVMQNPRHLVRRRGQEARLRCSPMKGHSHVYWYRQLPEEGLKFMVYLQKENIIDESGMPKERFSAEFPKEGPSILRIQQVVRGDSAAYFCASSPPRGGGTYEQYFGPGTRLTVT.

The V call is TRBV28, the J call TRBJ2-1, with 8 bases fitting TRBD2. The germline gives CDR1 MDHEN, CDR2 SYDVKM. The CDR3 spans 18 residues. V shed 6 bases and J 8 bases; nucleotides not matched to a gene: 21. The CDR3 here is CASSRLRLASEGQDEQFF. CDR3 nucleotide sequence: TGTGCCAGCAGCCGTCTAAGACTAGCGTCGGAGGGCCAAGATGAGCAGTTCTTC.

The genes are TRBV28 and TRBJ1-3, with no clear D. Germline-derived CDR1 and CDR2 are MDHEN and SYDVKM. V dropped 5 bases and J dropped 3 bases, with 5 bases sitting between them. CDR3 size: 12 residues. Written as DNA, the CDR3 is TGTGCCAGCAGTCCAGGTGGAAACACCATATATTTT. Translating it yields CASSPGGNTIYF.

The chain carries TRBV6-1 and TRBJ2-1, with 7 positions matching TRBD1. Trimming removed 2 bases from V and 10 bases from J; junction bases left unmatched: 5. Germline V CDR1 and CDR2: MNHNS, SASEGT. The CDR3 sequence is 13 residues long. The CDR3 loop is CASSEKGAGEQFF. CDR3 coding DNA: TGTGCCAGCAGTGAAAAGGGGGCAGGAGAGCAGTTCTTC.

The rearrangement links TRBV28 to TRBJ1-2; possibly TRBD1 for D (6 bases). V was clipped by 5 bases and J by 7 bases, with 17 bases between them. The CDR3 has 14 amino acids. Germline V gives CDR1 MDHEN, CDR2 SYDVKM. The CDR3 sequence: CASSPGGGDFGYTF. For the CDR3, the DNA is TGTGCCAGCAGTCCGGGGGGGGGCGACTTTGGCTACACCTTC.

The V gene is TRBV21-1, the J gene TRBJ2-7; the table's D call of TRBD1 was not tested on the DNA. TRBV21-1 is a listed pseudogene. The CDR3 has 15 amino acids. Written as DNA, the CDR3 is TGTGCCAGCAGCAGAGGGACAGGGCGGGGACGAGAGCAGTACTTC. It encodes CASSRGTGRGREQYF.

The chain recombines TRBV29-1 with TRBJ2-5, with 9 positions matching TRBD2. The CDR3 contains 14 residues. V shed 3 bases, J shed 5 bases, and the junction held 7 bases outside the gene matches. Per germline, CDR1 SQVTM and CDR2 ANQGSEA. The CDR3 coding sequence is TGCAGCGTTGATGTAGCGGGAGTAGGGGAGACCCAGTACTTC. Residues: CSVDVAGVGETQYF. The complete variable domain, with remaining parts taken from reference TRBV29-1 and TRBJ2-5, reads SAVISQKPSRDICQRGTSLTIQCQVDSQVTMMFWYRQQPGQSLTLIATANQGSEATYESGFVIDKFPISRPNLTFSTLTVSNMSPEDSSIYLCSVDVAGVGETQYFGPGTRLLVL.

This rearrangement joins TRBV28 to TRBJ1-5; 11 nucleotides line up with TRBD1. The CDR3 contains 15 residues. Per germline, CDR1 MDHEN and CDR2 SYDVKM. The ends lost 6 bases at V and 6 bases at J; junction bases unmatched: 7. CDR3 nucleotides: TGTGCCAGCAGACGTGGGACAGGGGGGAGTCAGCCCCAGCATTTT. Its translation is CASRRGTGGSQPQHF.

The DNA of the CDR3 is TGTGCCACCAGCAGAGGTAAGGGACTAGCGGGAGGCACGGTGGGGGAGCTGTTTTTT. This translates into CATSRGKGLAGGTVGELFF. The chain joins TRBV15 to TRBJ2-2, with 15 bases lining up with TRBD2. The ends lost 1 base at V and 8 bases at J; junction bases unmatched: 11. From germline, CDR1 is LNHNV and CDR2 YYDKDF (reference sequence). The CDR3 length is 19 residues.

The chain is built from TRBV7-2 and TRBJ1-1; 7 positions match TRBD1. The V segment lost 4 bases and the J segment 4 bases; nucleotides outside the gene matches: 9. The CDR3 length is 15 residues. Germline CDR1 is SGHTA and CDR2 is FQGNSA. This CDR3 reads CASSSPNQGVTEAFF. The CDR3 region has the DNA TGTGCCAGCAGCTCACCTAACCAGGGGGTCACTGAAGCTTTCTTT.